A single sample is the source of the 20 T cell receptor beta chains below, sequenced in a study of shared clonotypes between healthy human individuals. Using immunoSEQ multiplex PCR, the repertoire was profiled, and TCRdb retains in-frame clones only, with some absent. The sample contains around 650,000 clones, approximately 96% of which appear only once. Positively selected for CCR7, the CD45RO-negative cells used as naive CD8 cells excluded terminally differentiated effector memory CD45RA+ cells. Input material: naive CD8+ T cells sorted from blood. The receptors stem from a woman between 25 and 40 years old in good health.

V is TRBV19 and J is TRBJ2-1; possibly TRBD2 for D (6 bases). This CDR3 contains 15 residues. Germline V gives CDR1 LNHDA, CDR2 SQIVND (reference sequence). V was pared by 2 bases and J by 4 bases, with 12 bases between. The CDR3 reads CASSITAGLYNEQFF. The CDR3 DNA is TGTGCCAGTAGTATAACAGCGGGCCTATACAATGAGCAGTTCTTC.

This chain connects TRBV29-1 to TRBJ2-7; TRBD2 might be the D (6 bases). V was shortened by 6 bases and J by 2 bases, with 14 bases between the two germline ends. The CDR3 extends over 13 amino acids. Germline loops: CDR1 SQVTM, CDR2 ANQGSEA. DNA of the CDR3: TGCAGCGTGCGGGGTAGCCCCACCTACGAGCAGTACTTC. It codes for CSVRGSPTYEQYF.

The J gene is TRBJ2-1, the V gene TRBV4-1, with 9 bases identical to TRBD2. J was trimmed by 8 bases and V by 0 bases; bases with no gene match: 8. This CDR3 is 16 amino acids long. CDR1 is MGHRA, CDR2 YSYEKL, per germline. The CDR3 nucleotides are TGCGCCAGCAGCCAAGATCGGGCGGGGGGGCCACATGAGCAGTTCTTC. This sequence encodes CASSQDRAGGPHEQFF.

V gene TRBV28 combines with J gene TRBJ1-1; D perhaps matches TRBD1 (5 bases). Germline lookup yields CDR1 MDHEN and CDR2 SYDVKM. V was shortened by 4 bases and J by 1 base, with 7 bases between the two germline ends. The CDR3 extends over 13 amino acids. CDR3 DNA: TGTGCCAGCAGTTATGACAGGAACACTGAAGCTTTCTTT. Translated, it gives CASSYDRNTEAFF.

The chain is built from TRBV28 and TRBJ2-7; D not resolved. Per germline, CDR1 MDHEN and CDR2 SYDVKM. The CDR3 covers 11 residues. Trimming removed 6 bases at V and 3 bases at J, with 6 bases between. CDR3 amino acids: CASSKDYEQYF. Written as DNA, the CDR3 is TGTGCCAGCAGCAAAGACTACGAGCAGTACTTC.

The genes are TRBV27 and TRBJ1-4; a weak D match, TRBD1 (5 bases). The CDR3 spans 14 residues. Trimming cost V 6 bases and J 2 bases, with 10 bases left between them. Germline V lookup: CDR1 MNHEY, CDR2 SMNVEV (reference sequence). As DNA, the CDR3 is TGTGCCAGCAGCTCTCGGGGGACTAATGAAAAACTGTTTTTT. Its protein is CASSSRGTNEKLFF.

The gene calls are TRBV29-1 and TRBJ2-7; the match to TRBD2 covers 12 bases. J lost 0 bases, V lost 5 bases, and 2 bases had no gene match. The V gene's germline CDR1 is SQVTM and CDR2 ANQGSEA. The CDR3 is 14 amino acids. Here the CDR3 DNA reads TGCAGCGTTACTAGCGGGAGGCGCTCCTACGAGCAGTACTTC. It specifies CSVTSGRRSYEQYF.

This chain links TRBV2 with TRBJ2-7; D not certain. Trimming left V 10 bases short and J 2 bases short, with 12 bases between. Germline loops: CDR1 SNHLY, CDR2 FYNNEI. This CDR3 is 12 amino acids long. CDR3 sequence: CANPSGPYEQYF. The CDR3 bases are TGTGCCAACCCGAGTGGGCCCTACGAGCAGTACTTC.

The chain combines TRBV2 with TRBJ1-3, with 7 bases that match TRBD1. CDR1 and CDR2 from the germline V gene are SNHLY and FYNNEI. The CDR3 consists of 16 residues. V gave up 6 bases and J gave up 0 bases; unmatched junction bases: 8. For the CDR3, the DNA is TGTGCCAGCAGGCTGACAGGGCTCCTCTCTGGAAACACCATATATTTT. Translated: CASRLTGLLSGNTIYF.

This chain links TRBV4-1 with TRBJ2-2; D gene unclear. The germline CDR1 and CDR2 sequences are MGHRA and YSYEKL. Trimming took off 2 bases at V and 0 bases at J, with 7 bases between the two ends. The CDR3 is 15 residues long. CDR3 bases: TGCGCCAGCAGCCAAACGGCGACGAACACCGGGGAGCTGTTTTTT. Amino acid sequence: CASSQTATNTGELFF.

The CDR3: CASSYEVRAEQYF. The CDR3 DNA is TGTGCCAGCAGTTATGAGGTCAGGGCCGAGCAGTACTTC. J is TRBJ2-7 and V is TRBV6-5, with D perhaps matching TRBD1 (5 bases). The V gene's germline CDR1 is MNHEY and CDR2 SVGAGI. The CDR3 is 13 residues long. V lost 3 bases, J lost 6 bases, and 12 bases lay in between.

The chain is built from TRBV6-5 and TRBJ2-5; TRBD2 matches 7 bases. Germline assignment: CDR1 MNHEY and CDR2 SVGAGI. CDR3 size: 15 residues. With 1 base clipped from V and 5 bases from J, the junction kept 7 bases outside the gene matches. As DNA, the CDR3 is TGTGCCAGCAGTTACTTTCCCGTGCGGGGGGAGACCCAGTACTTC. Translated: CASSYFPVRGETQYF.

This rearrangement joins TRBV7-2 to TRBJ2-7, with a tentative D call TRBD2 (6 bases). The CDR3 has 14 amino acids. Germline V gene lookup returns CDR1 SGHTA and CDR2 FQGNSA. Trimming removed 5 bases at V and 5 bases at J, with 16 bases between. CDR3 amino acids: CASSPRSGSHEQYF. The CDR3, as DNA: TGTGCCAGCAGCCCCCGGAGCGGGTCCCACGAGCAGTACTTC.

This chain uses TRBV27 with TRBJ2-2; 9 bases are a match to TRBD1. This CDR3 is built from 18 residues. After removal of 10 bases from V and 4 bases from J, the junction contained 19 bases not matched to a gene. The germline CDR1 and CDR2 sequences are MNHEY and SMNVEV (reference sequence). CDR3 sequence reads: CAIAKGQGFPGGTGELFF. The CDR3, as DNA: TGTGCCATCGCGAAGGGACAGGGATTCCCCGGGGGCACCGGGGAGCTGTTTTTT.

The J gene is TRBJ1-2, the V gene TRBV19; D remains ambiguous. Germline loops: CDR1 LNHDA, CDR2 SQIVND (reference sequence). This CDR3 has 14 amino acids. The V end was cut by 6 bases, the J end by 1 base, with 12 bases between. The CDR3: CASRIWEDNYGYTF. CDR3 nucleotides: TGTGCCAGTAGGATCTGGGAGGATAACTATGGCTACACCTTC. Filled out from reference TRBV19 and TRBJ1-2, the complete variable domain reads DGGITQSPKYLFRKEGQNVTLSCEQNLNHDAMYWYRQDPGQGLRLIYYSQIVNDFQKGDIAEGYSVSREKKESFPLTVTSAQKNPTAFYLCASRIWEDNYGYTFGSGTRLTVV.

The chain recombines TRBV5-4 with TRBJ2-7; no definite D call. The CDR3 runs to 12 residues. V lost 3 bases and J 5 bases, leaving 9 bases between the germline ends. Germline V gives CDR1 SGHNT, CDR2 YYREEE (reference sequence). The CDR3: CASSWGSHEQYF. The CDR3 region has the DNA TGTGCCAGCAGCTGGGGTTCCCACGAGCAGTACTTC.

The chain links TRBV7-9 to TRBJ2-1; no reliable D call. V was cut by 5 bases and J by 8 bases, with 13 bases left in between. In germline, CDR1 is SEHNR, CDR2 FQNEAQ (reference sequence). This CDR3 contains 13 residues. CDR3 nucleotide sequence: TGTGCCAGCAGCGGGAATGAACGTGATGAGCAGTTCTTC. Its protein product is CASSGNERDEQFF.

This clone occurred once. Written as DNA, the CDR3 is TGTGCCAGCACCGACCTGATTGGGGGCAAAGAGACCCAGTACTTC. Translating gives CASTDLIGGKETQYF. The V gene is TRBV2, the J gene TRBJ2-5; the D gene is possibly TRBD1 (6 bases). Between the trimmed V and J ends, which lost 7 bases and 3 bases, there was a span of 18 bases. The CDR3 has 15 residues. Germline V gene sequence: CDR1 SNHLY, CDR2 FYNNEI.

The CDR3 reads CASSLGQGATEAFF. CDR3 sequence (DNA): TGTGCCAGCAGTTTAGGACAGGGGGCAACTGAAGCTTTCTTT. J is TRBJ1-1 and V is TRBV27; 11 nucleotides agree with TRBD1. The CDR3 runs to 14 residues. Trimming at V came to 2 bases and at J to 5 bases, leaving 1 base not matched to a gene. The germline CDR1 and CDR2 sequences are MNHEY and SMNVEV (reference sequence).

V is TRBV14 and J is TRBJ2-2, with 10 positions matching TRBD2. V gave up 1 base and J gave up 6 bases; unmatched junction bases: 8. Per the germline V gene, CDR1 is SGHDN and CDR2 is FVKESK. The CDR3 has 17 amino acids. CDR3 in amino acids: CASSQAHAGLAAGELFF. The CDR3 nucleotides read TGTGCCAGCAGCCAAGCCCACGCCGGACTAGCGGCCGGGGAGCTGTTTTTT.